Listed below are T cell receptor beta chains from one sample, sequenced in a study of blood T cell repertoires in COVID-19. TCRdb's table, derived via immunoSEQ multiplex PCR, lists solely in-frame clones and lacks some. Of 310,000 or so clones listed, roughly 82% are singletons. The material sequenced was peripheral blood. These receptors all stem from a woman in her forties or fifties with acute or convalescent COVID-19. CDR3s leave out the opening cysteine and the closing phenylalanine or tryptophan. A D gene is named only where the DNA matches it firmly.

TRBV4-2	TRBJ2-1	NA	ASSQEAGGGYNEQF
TRBV3-1/TRBV3-2	TRBJ2-5	NA	ASSSHGTTSPATQY
TRBV24-1	TRBJ2-5	TRBD2	ATSDRLAGGRELGTQY
TRBV7-6	TRBJ2-7	NA	ASSSLRETGDGEQY
TRBV18	TRBJ1-1	NA	AIKKGQFNTEAF
TRBV27	TRBJ2-7	NA	ASSLIGAEQY
TRBV19	TRBJ2-3	NA	ATSRGDTQY
TRBV4-3	TRBJ2-3	TRBD2	ASSLGLAGLEYGDTQY
TRBV7-2	TRBJ1-1	NA	ASSLDMVNTEAF
TRBV6-5	TRBJ1-4	TRBD1	ASSPGGQVEYKLF
TRBV24-1	TRBJ1-2	TRBD1	ATSDYAPGQGMDGYT
TRBV2	TRBJ2-7	TRBD2	ASSKGLAGGLYEQY
TRBV12-3/TRBV12-4	TRBJ1-1	TRBD1	ASRWRGLTEAF
TRBV3-1/TRBV3-2	TRBJ1-2	NA	ASSPLGGEYGYT
TRBV7-6	TRBJ2-7	TRBD2	ASSLGTSGIYEQY
TRBV6-1	TRBJ1-1	NA	ASSEAGQGNTEAF